A single sample is the source of the 2 T cell receptor beta chains below, sequenced in a study of radiotherapy plus CTLA-4 blockade in lung cancer (dated by TCRdb to between 2017 and 2018). Preparation of the library involved the immunoSEQ multiplex PCR assay. TCRdb's version of the immuneACCESS table is confined to in-frame rearrangements and falls short of the full clone set. An unresolved V gene accounts for under half of the shortfall where checked; the remainder is of unknown origin. This sample comprises fewer than 55,000 clones, more than 75% of them detected only once. About a quarter of the sample belongs to the ten largest clones. This sample comprised peripheral blood, obtained from a patient treated with radiotherapy plus ipilimumab. The receptors were gathered from a human donor with non-small cell lung cancer whose response to radiotherapy plus ipilimumab could not be evaluated.

This rearrangement joins TRBV11-3 to TRBJ2-7; possible D gene TRBD2, 6 bases. CDR1 is SGHNT, CDR2 YENEEA, per germline. The V gene lost 5 bases and the J gene lost 2 bases, with 16 bases spanning the gap. CDR3 size: 15 residues. CDR3 bases: TGTGCCAGCAGCACCGGACCCGGACTACCCTACGAGCAGTACTTC. Translating it yields CASSTGPGLPYEQYF.

The chain joins TRBV25-1 to TRBJ2-5; D may be TRBD1 (5 bases). Germline CDR1 and CDR2: MGHDK and SYGVNS. V was cut by 4 bases and J by 5 bases, with 11 bases left in between. This CDR3 spans 13 amino acids. DNA for the CDR3: TGTGCCAGCAGTGCCGCAGGGTTGGAGACCCAGTACTTC. It is translated as CASSAAGLETQYF.